This T cell receptor (beta chain) was identified during a study of blood T cell repertoires in COVID-19. Authors' data handling: By means of reference gene primer amplification, nucleated cell counts were estimated. This table comes from immunoSEQ multiplex PCR, and its TCRdb copy is limited to in-frame clones, with some not included. The V and J calls and the clone size are those of that table, but D and trimming were determined from the DNA. The sample lists 300,000 to 350,000 clones; roughly 89% were seen once. Trimming removed 4 bases from V and 2 bases from J, with 14 bases in between. The germline V gene has CDR1 WNHNN and CDR2 SYGVQD (reference sequence). The CDR3 totals 16 residues.

V usage is TRBV10-1 and J usage is TRBJ2-2; D possibly corresponds to TRBD2 (5 bases). The material sequenced was peripheral blood. The sequence was collected from a woman younger than 30 who had recovered from COVID-19. CDR3 bases: TGCGCCAGCAGTGGGTTTCGGGGTCTCAACACCGGGGAGCTGTTTTTT. Residues: CASSGFRGLNTGELFF.